These 13 T cell receptor beta chains came from one sample sequenced in a study of neurological immune-mediated disorders. TCRdb redid the calling of the 5' RACE reads with MiXCR, one entry per CDR3 protein. The data contain more than 45,000 distinct CDR3 sequences, around a tenth of them seen just once; the ten biggest clones take up about 20%. The specimen was PBMCs. These receptors originate from a woman in her 40s with HTLV-1-associated myelopathy (HAM/TSP).

The sample holds many counts of this clonotype. This chain joins TRBV29-1 and TRBJ2-2; 7 bases agree with TRBD1. Germline V gene sequence: CDR1 SQVTM, CDR2 ANQGSEA. This CDR3 has 13 residues. The V and J ends lost 7 bases and 0 bases, in that order; junction bases with no gene match: 2. The CDR3 spells CSGGQPNTGELFF. The CDR3 nucleotides read TGCAGCGGGGGACAGCCGAACACCGGGGAGCTGTTTTTT.

The chain joins TRBV10-3 to TRBJ2-3; 13 nucleotides line up with TRBD2. CDR1 and CDR2 (germline): ENHRY, SYGVKD. This CDR3 has 19 amino acids. J lost 3 bases, V lost 6 bases, and 15 bases had no gene match. CDR3 region: CAIRTETSGGTYVTDTQYF. CDR3 coding DNA: TGTGCCATCAGGACGGAGACTAGCGGGGGGACATATGTTACAGATACGCAGTATTTT.

This clonotype has just a few counts. This chain joins TRBV20-1 and TRBJ2-2; 9 nucleotides match TRBD2. This CDR3 comprises 14 residues. The J segment lost 0 bases and the V segment lost 5 bases, leaving 1 base of the junction unmatched. Germline V gene lookup returns CDR1 DFQATT and CDR2 SNEGSKA (reference sequence). The CDR3 here is CSALAGSNTGELFF. In DNA form, the CDR3 reads TGCAGTGCTCTAGCGGGGTCGAACACCGGGGAGCTGTTTTTT.

This clonotype came up many times. This chain uses TRBV12-5 with TRBJ2-5; D is perhaps TRBD2 (5 bases). V was trimmed by 3 bases and J by 5 bases, leaving 13 bases between them. The germline V gene encodes CDR1 LGHNT and CDR2 FRNRAP. The CDR3 runs to 14 residues. The CDR3 loop reads CASGFPRVGETQYF. CDR3 bases: TGTGCTAGTGGTTTCCCGCGGGTAGGGGAGACCCAGTACTTC.

This clonotype was observed at least ten times. The V and J genes are TRBV7-9 and TRBJ1-1; 7 bases align to TRBD1. CDR1 SEHNR and CDR2 FQNEAQ come from the germline V gene (reference sequence). Losses at the gene ends were 6 bases for V and 3 bases for J; bases not matched to a gene: 7. The CDR3 contains 14 residues. The CDR3 region is CASRPTGMDTEAFF. The DNA of the CDR3 is TGTGCCAGCAGACCGACAGGGATGGACACTGAAGCTTTCTTT.

This clonotype has a count of ten or more. V and J are TRBV2 and TRBJ2-1; 8 bases match TRBD2. Trimming removed 5 bases from V and 0 bases from J; junction bases left unmatched: 6. The CDR3 has 16 residues. In germline, CDR1 is SNHLY, CDR2 FYNNEI. CDR3 sequence reads: CASSNLAGRSYNEQFF. The CDR3 DNA reads as TGTGCCAGCAGTAATTTAGCGGGGCGCTCCTACAATGAGCAGTTCTTC. Supplemented by reference TRBV2 and TRBJ2-1, the full variable domain reads EPEVTQTPSHQVTQMGQEVILRCVPISNHLYFYWYRQILGQKVEFLVSFYNNEISEKSEIFDDQFSVERPDGSNFTLKIRSTKLEDSAMYFCASSNLAGRSYNEQFFGPGTRLTVL.

Many counts were recorded for this clonotype. The DNA for the CDR3 is TGCAGTGCCATCATATACAATGAGCAGTTCTTC. Encoded protein: CSAIIYNEQFF. The chain is built from TRBV20-1 and TRBJ2-1, with unresolved D. Germline assignment: CDR1 DFQATT and CDR2 SNEGSKA (reference sequence). This CDR3 has 11 amino acids. The germline V and J ends were trimmed by 6 bases and 4 bases, with 7 bases remaining between them.

Ten or more counts support this clonotype. The chain joins TRBV3-1 to TRBJ2-3; D not resolved. There are 13 residues in the CDR3. V was cut by 2 bases and J by 6 bases, with 9 bases left in between. Germline V gives CDR1 LGHDT, CDR2 YNNKEL (reference sequence). CDR3 sequence: CASSQLITDTQYF. In DNA, the CDR3 is TGTGCCAGCAGCCAATTAATCACGGATACGCAGTATTTT.

This clonotype was seen repeatedly, ten times or more. The chain uses TRBV6-1 and TRBJ2-2, with D tentatively TRBD2 (6 bases). V gave up 10 bases and J gave up 5 bases, with 14 bases separating them. The CDR3 extends over 13 amino acids. Germline assignment: CDR1 MNHNS and CDR2 SASEGT. This CDR3 reads CATTWGETGELFF. CDR3 coding DNA: TGTGCCACCACTTGGGGGGAGACCGGGGAGCTGTTTTTT.

The table lists this clonotype with a few counts. The gene calls are TRBV6-4 and TRBJ2-1; unclear D gene. CDR3 length equals 14 residues. With 3 bases removed from V and 10 bases from J, the gap between germline ends came to 16 bases. Germline V lookup: CDR1 MRHNA, CDR2 SNTAGT. The CDR3 loop reads CASSERYKAREQFF. CDR3 in DNA: TGTGCCAGCAGTGAGCGGTACAAAGCACGGGAGCAGTTCTTC.

This clonotype was observed many times. The chain has TRBV11-2 and TRBJ2-5; D might be TRBD1 or TRBD2, each matching 5 bases. Between the trimmed V and J ends, which lost 5 bases and 0 bases, there was a span of 7 bases. Germline loops: CDR1 SGHAT, CDR2 FQNNGV. The CDR3 has 13 amino acids. DNA for the CDR3: TGTGCCAGCAGCCAGGGACACCAAGAGACCCAGTACTTC. This sequence encodes CASSQGHQETQYF.

This clonotype has only a few counts. This rearrangement joins TRBV18 to TRBJ2-2, with a tentative D call TRBD1 (6 bases). The germline V and J ends were trimmed by 1 base and 0 bases, with 9 bases remaining between them. CDR3 length: 16 residues. Germline assignment: CDR1 KGHSH and CDR2 LQKENI. The CDR3 region is CASSPLGAANTGELFF. CDR3 in DNA: TGTGCCAGCTCACCACTGGGGGCGGCGAACACCGGGGAGCTGTTTTTT.

This clonotype has at least ten counts. The CDR3 nucleotides are TGCGCCAGCAGCCAAGACAGGGGTACTTACTCTGGGGCCAACGTCCTGACTTTC. Residues: CASSQDRGTYSGANVLTF. The chain employs TRBV4-3 and TRBJ2-6; a possible D gene is TRBD1 (6 bases). Trimming removed 0 bases from V and 0 bases from J, with 12 bases in between. Germline CDR1 and CDR2: LGHNA and YSLEER. The CDR3 runs to 18 residues.